This is a list of T cell receptor beta chains from one sample in a study of Ad26.COV2.S vaccination and SARS-CoV-2 variants. Assay: immunoSEQ multiplex PCR; the TCRdb copy retains only in-frame clones and omits some. The sample lists 410,000 or so clones, 75% to 95% occurring once. The material was peripheral blood, obtained in a trial of Ad26.COV2.S vaccine versus placebo. The source of these receptors is a person between 18 and 59 years old who received the Ad26.COV2.S COVID-19 vaccine or a placebo. Both conserved end residues are part of each CDR3. Fields, in order: V gene, clone size, CDR3 protein. Size values are once, few and many counts, or a class for expanded clones, and some rows have none.

TRBV5-4 | . | CASSSWTQTQETQYF
TRBV29-1 | . | CSVGQVLGNTEAFF
TRBV9 | . | CASSPNHGTGVTGELFF
TRBV5-1 | once | CASSSPGTSNRGAYNEQFF
TRBV6-5 | . | CASRRGGDLFQPQHF
TRBV6-2/TRBV6-3 | . | CASSQRGRASGYTF
TRBV5-6 | . | CASSLVGTGNQETQYF
TRBV4-3 | . | CASSPRIAGAYDTQYF
TRBV5-4 | . | CASSTANTEAFF
TRBV24-1 | . | CATSDLLEMEYF
TRBV9 | once | CASSLGTGELFF
TRBV12-3/TRBV12-4 | . | CASSLANGYTF
TRBV5-1 | . | CASSTGLAGPQETQYF
TRBV13 | . | CASSSYRVQETQYF
TRBV5-1 | once | CASSFRGLAPDTQYF
TRBV7-2 | . | CASSRGLQETQYF
TRBV5-1 | . | CASSLAIGLAQETQYF
TRBV7-9 | . | CASGGEGSLSNQPQHF
TRBV7-2 | . | CASSLRTETQYF
TRBV9 | . | CASSRPGQGVANEKLFF
TRBV5-4 | once | CASSLAPAGSYNEQFF
TRBV18 | . | CASSPMSGRATTGELFF
TRBV10-3 | . | CAISKTENTEAFF
TRBV20-1 | . | CSASSREGPYEQYF
TRBV11-2 | . | CASSDSGMGNEQFF
TRBV19 | . | CASTGTSGTDTQYF
TRBV6-2/TRBV6-3 | . | CASSPDRRGEVQRYGTDTQYF